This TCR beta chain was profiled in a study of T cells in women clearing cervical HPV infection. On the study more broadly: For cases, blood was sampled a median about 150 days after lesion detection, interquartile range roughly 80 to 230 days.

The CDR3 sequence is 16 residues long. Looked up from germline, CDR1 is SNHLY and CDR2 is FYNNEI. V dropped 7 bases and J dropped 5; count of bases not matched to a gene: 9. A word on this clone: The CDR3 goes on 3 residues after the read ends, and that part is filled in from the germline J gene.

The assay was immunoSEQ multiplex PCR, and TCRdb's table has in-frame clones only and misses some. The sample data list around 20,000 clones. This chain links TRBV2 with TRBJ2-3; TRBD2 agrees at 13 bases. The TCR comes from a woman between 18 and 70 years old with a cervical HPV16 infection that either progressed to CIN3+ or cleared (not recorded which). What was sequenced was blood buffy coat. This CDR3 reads CASTPLAGGPGDTQYF. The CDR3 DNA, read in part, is TGTGCCAGCACCCCACTAGCGGGAGGGCCTGGAGATACG.